This T cell receptor beta chain is from a study of T-cell memory formation after mild COVID-19 (dated by TCRdb to the early 2020s). Describing the broader study: Most TCR sequence clusters were specific to one of the two donors. In a couple of donors, T-cell clones that expanded and contracted after mild COVID-19 were followed by sequencing TCRalpha and TCRbeta repertoires longitudinally. The cohort comprised two young, previously healthy adult volunteers, one female and one male.

PBMCs were isolated by Ficoll-Paque density gradient centrifugation. Counted from cysteine to phenylalanine, this CDR3 has 13 amino acids. CDR3 DNA only is kept here, 39 bases in frame from base 1. Cut back by 4 bases and 2 bases, the V and J ends lie 8 bases apart. The germline V gene sets CDR1 to ENHRY and CDR2 to SYGVKD. Remarks on this clonotype: Its antigen is not yet known. No base quality values were provided; no much bigger clone lies one nucleotide off.

Broader findings and caveats from the paper: SARS-CoV-2 specificity was not confirmed for the second-wave clones peaking on day 37. The study covered only a couple of mild cases, and larger cohorts including severe cases with pre-infection samples were considered necessary. Clones that contracted from day 15 to 85 showed balanced CD4/CD8 phenotypes, whereas a second wave of clones that expanded from day 15 to 37 leaned towards CD4+. Contracting CD4+ clones were located mainly in the CM and EM memory subsets, whereas CD8+ clones were found to be enriched in EMRA. Some responding clones were detected in pre-infection memory, suggesting pre-existing cross-reactive memory T cells joined the SARS-CoV-2 response.

TCRdb records Illumina NovaSeq 6000 as the sequencer. TCRalpha and TCRbeta cDNA libraries were built by 5'RACE with constant-segment primers, adding sample barcodes and unique molecular identifiers. Trizol reagent was used to extract RNA from every sample. Libraries were amplified in two PCR steps, with a second sample barcode and Illumina TruSeq adapters added in the second step. The libraries were sequenced on an Illumina NovaSeq using 2 x 150 bp paired-end reads. The original pipeline was this. The reads were demultiplexed and collapsed into UMI-guided consensus sequences using migec v1.2.7. Using mixcr v2.1.11, the UMI consensuses were aligned to TRA and TRB V and J templates and assembled into clonotypes. A clonotype was counted as expanded or contracted only if both edgeR and NoisET called the change significant, with noise models trained on biological replicates. For edgeR calls, the thresholds were a false discovery rate-adjusted p below 0.01 and a log2 fold-change of 1. As an exploratory analysis of dynamics, max-normalized trajectories of the 1000 most abundant clonotypes were examined by PCA with hierarchical clustering. Separately sequenced CD4+ and CD8+ repertoires were used to assign a CD4 or CD8 phenotype to each responding clone. The raw public data were reprocessed by TCRdb itself: fastp quality trimming at Q25, MiXCR clonotype calling, in-frame beta chains only. Identical CDR3 protein sequences are pooled into one entry, listed with their most common genes and DNA. These V and J calls derive from TCRdb rather than the authors' analysis. The sample table shows about 350,000 distinct CDR3 sequences, and around 15% are seen once. In total, the top ten clones hold over 20% of the sample.

The TCR comes from a man younger than 30 who had mild COVID-19 (a few samples of this study predate the infection). The sample titles of this study are shuffled in the database, so cell type and time point are left out; the donor was told from shared clones. The V gene is TRBV10-3 and the J gene is TRBJ1-2; no confident D gene assignment can be made. The sequencing sample was made of PBMCs or a T cell subset sorted from them (not recorded which). The sequence in DNA is TGTGCCATCAGTGCAGGCAGAAACTATGGCTACACCTTC. It translates as CAISAGRNYGYTF.